This TCR beta chain appears in the sequencing data of a study of control samples from healthy donors and cancer patients. The CDR3 has 15 residues. CDR1 and CDR2 from the germline V gene are ENHRY and SYGVKD. Trimming pared 6 bases from V and 2 bases from J, leaving 14 bases between. Only in-frame clones appear in the TCRdb table, and some are missing; sequencing was by immunoSEQ multiplex PCR. The sample yields around 140,000 clones, 85% to 95% seen once. The origin of this receptor is a man aged 40-50 years in good health. The chain uses TRBV10-3 and TRBJ2-1, with D perhaps TRBD1 (6 bases). Sequenced: blood. CDR3 sequence: CAIRPGQSTYNEQFF. CDR3 in DNA: TGTGCCATCAGGCCCGGACAGTCCACCTACAATGAGCAGTTCTTC.